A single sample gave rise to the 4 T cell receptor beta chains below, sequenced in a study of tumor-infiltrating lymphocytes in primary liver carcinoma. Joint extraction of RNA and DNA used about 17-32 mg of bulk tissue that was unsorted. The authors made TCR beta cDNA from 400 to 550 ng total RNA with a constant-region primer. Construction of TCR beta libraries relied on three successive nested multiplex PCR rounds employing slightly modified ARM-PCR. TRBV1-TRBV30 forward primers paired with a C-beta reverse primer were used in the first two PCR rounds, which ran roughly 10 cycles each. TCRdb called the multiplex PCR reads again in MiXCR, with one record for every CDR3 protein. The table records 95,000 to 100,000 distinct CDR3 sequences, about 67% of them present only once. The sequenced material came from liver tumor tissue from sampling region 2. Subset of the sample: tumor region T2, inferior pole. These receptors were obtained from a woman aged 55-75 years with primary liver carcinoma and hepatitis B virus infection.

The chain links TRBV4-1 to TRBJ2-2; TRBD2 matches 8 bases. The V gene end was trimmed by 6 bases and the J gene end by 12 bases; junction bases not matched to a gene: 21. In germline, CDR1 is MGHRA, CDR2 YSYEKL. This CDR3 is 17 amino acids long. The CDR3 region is CASRSVVREGHSGKLFF. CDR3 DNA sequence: TGCGCCAGCAGATCAGTCGTACGGGAGGGCCATAGTGGAAAGCTGTTTTTT.

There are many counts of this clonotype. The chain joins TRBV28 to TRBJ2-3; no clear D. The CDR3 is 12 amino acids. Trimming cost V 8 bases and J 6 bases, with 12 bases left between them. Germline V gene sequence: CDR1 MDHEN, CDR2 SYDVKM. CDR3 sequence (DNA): TGTGCCAGCCGTAGGGCGAGGGATACGCAGTATTTT. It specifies CASRRARDTQYF. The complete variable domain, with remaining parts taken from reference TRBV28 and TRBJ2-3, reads DVKVTQSSRYLVKRTGEKVFLECVQDMDHENMFWYRQDPGLGLRLIYFSYDVKMKEKGDIPEGYSVSREKKERFSLILESASTNQTSMYLCASRRARDTQYFGPGTRLTVL.

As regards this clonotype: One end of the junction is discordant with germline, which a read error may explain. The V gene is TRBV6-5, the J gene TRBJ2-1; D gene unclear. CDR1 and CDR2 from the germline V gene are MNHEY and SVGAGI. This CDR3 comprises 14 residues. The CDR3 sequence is CASSYSTRDDELFF. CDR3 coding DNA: TGTGCCAGCAGTTACTCGACACGTGACGATGAGCTGTTCTTC.

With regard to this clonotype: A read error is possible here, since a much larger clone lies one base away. The CDR3 DNA reads TGCGCCAGCAGCTCCACCCATACAGGGGGAGAGACCCAGTACTTC. This gives the protein CASSSTHTGGETQYF. The J gene is TRBJ2-5, the V gene TRBV5-1; 8 bases are a match to TRBD1. CDR3 length: 15 amino acids. V was clipped by 3 bases and J by 4 bases; unmatched bases: 8. Germline V CDR1 and CDR2: SGHRS, YFSETQ.